The sequence of this TCR beta chain was determined in a study of T-cell reconstitution after alpha-beta-depleted transplantation in children. Whole-study results and caveats: T cells produced anew were the main source of T-cell counts and diversity one year after transplant. There were reportedly several hundred expanded graft clones from which alpha-beta T cells came about two months after transplant.

Preparing the TCRbeta library involved the use of unique molecular identifiers. TCRdb reprocessed the PCR reads with MiXCR, giving one entry per CDR3 protein. The sample contains about 590,000 distinct CDR3 sequences, approximately 13% of which appear only once. A word on this clonotype: Its antigen is still unknown. One junction end disagrees with the germline gene, perhaps due to a read error.

This clonotype originated in a male patient younger than 18 who had a stem cell transplant for acute myeloid leukemia, so the T cells may come from the graft donor. This sample comprised PBMCs, mostly from graft donor cells, obtained 360 days after TCRalphabeta/CD19-depleted stem cell transplant.

Written as DNA, the CDR3 is TGCAGCGTGTCAGGGGGCAGTTCAGATACGGAGTATTTT. Translation gives CSVSGGSSDTEYF. The rearrangement links TRBV29-1 to TRBJ2-3; 8 nucleotides align to TRBD1. Germline CDR1 reads SQVTM; CDR2 reads ANQGSEA. The CDR3 is 13 amino acids.